This passage covers 27 T cell receptor beta chains from one sample sequenced in a study of beta chain features in type 1 diabetes. Notes on the study in general: Shortening of TCRB CDR3s, moderate but significant, appeared in all four CD4+ subsets of Type 1 diabetes patients.

Isolated RNA was reverse transcribed in full, so expressed TCRB transcripts were sequenced. TCRdb's copy holds only in-frame clones and misses some; the assay was immunoSEQ multiplex PCR. The sample holds over 600,000 clones, over 10% seen once. The antigens of these receptors remain unknown. Sequencing was carried out using naive CD4+ T cells from blood. The receptors derive from a man younger than 40 with type 1 diabetes.

This rearrangement joins TRBV9 to TRBJ2-3; 9 bases are shared with TRBD2. The CDR3 loop spans 16 amino acids. Germline V lookup: CDR1 SGDLS, CDR2 YYNGEE. The trim removed 3 bases at V and 1 base at J, leaving 6 bases unmatched. CDR3 bases: TGTGCCAGCAGCGCTGGGGCTAGCGGGGGCACAGATACGCAGTATTTT. This translates into CASSAGASGGTDTQYF. The full variable domain, rest sourced from reference TRBV9 and TRBJ2-3, is DSGVTQTPKHLITATGQRVTLRCSPRSGDLSVYWYQQSLDQGLQFLIQYYNGEERAKGNILERFSAQQFPDLHSELNLSSLELGDSALYFCASSAGASGGTDTQYFGPGTRLTVL.

The CDR3 region has the DNA TGTGCCAGCAGTGGGTACACAGATACGCAGTATTTT. It codes for CASSGYTDTQYF. The rearrangement links TRBV27 to TRBJ2-3; D gene unclear. The V gene's germline CDR1 is MNHEY and CDR2 SMNVEV (reference sequence). With 5 bases removed from V and 2 bases from J, the gap between germline ends came to 5 bases. The CDR3 covers 12 residues.

Regarding this clone: Other DNA sequences from this sample encode an identical CDR3 as well. The V gene is TRBV11-2, the J gene TRBJ1-5; no clear D gene. Between the trimmed V and J ends, which lost 1 base and 6 bases, there was a span of 7 bases. Germline CDR1 is SGHAT and CDR2 is FQNNGV. This CDR3 is 13 amino acids long. CDR3 nucleotide sequence: TGTGCCAGCAGCTTAGTTGGAGGTCAGCCCCAGCATTTT. Amino acid sequence: CASSLVGGQPQHF. Together with reference TRBV11-2 and TRBJ1-5, the CDR3 gives the full variable domain: EAGVAQSPRYKIIEKRQSVAFWCNPISGHATLYWYQQILGQGPKLLIQFQNNGVVDDSQLPKDRFSAERLKGVDSTLKIQPAKLEDSAVYLCASSLVGGQPQHFGDGTRLSIL.

In its sample, this clone was seen a few times. Germline and junction disagree at one end, which may indicate a read error. V and J are TRBV10-3 and TRBJ2-7; TRBD1 matches 7 bases. Germline V gives CDR1 ENHRY, CDR2 SYGVKD. The CDR3 spans 13 residues. CDR3 DNA sequence: TGTGCCATCGGTGAGACAGGGCCCTACGAGCAGTACTTC. It specifies CAIGETGPYEQYF.

This clone has only a few counts. This chain connects TRBV7-2 to TRBJ2-6; perhaps TRBD1 as D (6 bases). V dropped 3 bases and J dropped 4 bases, with 22 bases sitting between them. The CDR3 is made up of 19 amino acids. In germline, CDR1 is SGHTA, CDR2 FQGNSA. CDR3 amino acids: CASSFTPQGTLGGANVLTF. The CDR3 DNA follows: TGTGCCAGCAGCTTCACCCCACAGGGTACCTTAGGCGGGGCCAACGTCCTGACTTTC. Looking up the rest from reference TRBV7-2 and TRBJ2-6 gives the full variable domain: GAGVSQSPSNKVTEKGKDVELRCDPISGHTALYWYRQSLGQGLEFLIYFQGNSAPDKSGLPSDRFSAERTGGSVSTLTIQRTQQEDSAVYLCASSFTPQGTLGGANVLTFGAGSRLTVL.

The CDR3 sequence: CASSPGQLTDTQYF. CDR3 sequence (DNA): TGTGCCAGCAGCCCGGGACAGCTCACAGATACGCAGTATTTT. The V and J genes are TRBV6-5 and TRBJ2-3; 7 bases fit TRBD1. Trimming removed 6 bases from V and 2 bases from J; junction bases left unmatched: 5. CDR3 length: 14 residues. Germline CDR1 MNHEY, CDR2 SVGAGI.

The DNA for the CDR3 is TGTGCCAGCAAACCGGGACTAGCGGGGGGCCGCCAAGAGACCCAGTACTTC. Its translation is CASKPGLAGGRQETQYF. The V call is TRBV2, the J call TRBJ2-5; 15 nucleotides line up with TRBD2. V trimming: 7 bases; J trimming: 1 base; junction bases outside the gene matches: 7. This CDR3 region has 17 residues. The germline V gene encodes CDR1 SNHLY and CDR2 FYNNEI.

This clone occurred a few times. V gene TRBV28 combines with J gene TRBJ2-1; D is ambiguous. Trimming shortened V by 2 bases and J by 3 bases, and 2 bases separated the two germline ends. The CDR3 runs 12 residues. Germline CDR1 MDHEN, CDR2 SYDVKM. CDR3 nucleotide sequence: TGTGCCAGCAGTTTACTCTACAATGAGCAGTTCTTC. This sequence encodes CASSLLYNEQFF.

The rearrangement links TRBV27 to TRBJ2-2; D ambiguous. Looked up from germline, CDR1 is MNHEY and CDR2 is SMNVEV (reference sequence). This CDR3 spans 14 amino acids. Trimming shortened V by 2 bases and J by 5 bases, and 9 bases separated the two germline ends. The CDR3 protein is CASSLEHPTGELFF. Here the CDR3 DNA reads TGTGCCAGCAGTTTAGAGCATCCTACCGGGGAGCTGTTTTTT.

This clone was picked up a small number of times. The identical CDR3 is also encoded by other nucleotide sequences in the sample. The rearrangement uses TRBV5-1 and TRBJ1-4; D uncertain. The CDR3 consists of 11 residues. Per germline, CDR1 SGHRS and CDR2 YFSETQ. Trimming removed 0 bases from V and 8 bases from J, with 2 bases in between. CDR3 sequence: CASSLGEKLFF. The CDR3 DNA reads TGCGCCAGCAGCTTGGGAGAAAAACTGTTTTTT.

V is TRBV6-6 and J is TRBJ1-2, with a tentative D call TRBD1 (5 bases). The V end was cut by 2 bases, the J end by 8 bases, with 21 bases between. Per germline, CDR1 MNHNY and CDR2 SVGAGI (reference sequence). This CDR3 contains 16 residues. The CDR3 DNA is TGTGCCAGCAGTTACCCGGAGGGCAGGGCGGCAGGCGGCTACACCTTC. Its protein product is CASSYPEGRAAGGYTF.

This clone has more than one count but fewer than ten. This chain joins TRBV7-2 and TRBJ2-5; tentative D call: TRBD1 (6 bases). Germline V gene lookup returns CDR1 SGHTA and CDR2 FQGNSA. Between the trimmed V and J ends, which lost 3 bases and 5 bases, there was a span of 13 bases. This CDR3 has 14 residues. This chain's CDR3 is CASSLARGWETQYF. In nucleotides, the CDR3 is TGTGCCAGCAGCTTGGCCAGGGGTTGGGAGACCCAGTACTTC.

The chain links TRBV15 to TRBJ2-5; no reliable D call. Germline-derived CDR1 and CDR2 are LNHNV and YYDKDF (reference sequence). The germline V and J ends were trimmed by 1 base and 5 bases, with 8 bases remaining between them. There are 13 residues in the CDR3. CDR3 nucleotides: TGTGCCACCAGCAGAGGCCACGAGGAGACCCAGTACTTC. The encoded protein is CATSRGHEETQYF.

This clone has only a few counts. The rearrangement joins TRBV7-2 to TRBJ2-1; no clear D. The V end was cut by 5 bases, the J end by 6 bases, with 11 bases between. Looked up from germline, CDR1 is SGHTA and CDR2 is FQGNSA. The CDR3 length is 13 residues. CDR3 residues: CASSPGPANEQFF. CDR3 in DNA: TGTGCCAGCAGCCCGGGTCCGGCCAATGAGCAGTTCTTC.

The CDR3 region is CASSLGGGTPHNEQFF. The DNA for the CDR3 is TGTGCCAGCAGCTTAGGGGGCGGTACCCCCCACAATGAGCAGTTCTTC. The chain has TRBV7-9 and TRBJ2-1; TRBD1 might be the D (5 bases). With 1 base removed from V and 5 bases from J, the gap between germline ends came to 15 bases. The CDR3 totals 16 residues. CDR1 and CDR2 from the germline V gene are SEHNR and FQNEAQ (reference sequence).

In nucleotides, the CDR3 is TGTGCCTGGAGTATGGACTTGCAAGAGACCCAGTACTTC. Protein sequence: CAWSMDLQETQYF. The chain carries TRBV30 and TRBJ2-5; TRBD2 might be the D (5 bases). The CDR3 spans 13 residues. The germline gives CDR1 GTSNPN, CDR2 SVGIG (reference sequence). V lost 2 bases and J 2 bases, leaving 9 bases between the germline ends.

With respect to this clone: The junction differs from germline at one of its ends, possibly a read error. The chain uses TRBV6-1 and TRBJ1-2; the D is unclear. The CDR3 is 14 residues long. Germline V gene lookup returns CDR1 MNHNS and CDR2 SASEGT. The CDR3 loop is CASTEDGVLYGYTF. CDR3 sequence (DNA): TGTGCCAGCACTGAAGACGGAGTCCTCTATGGCTACACCTTC.

The rearrangement joins TRBV9 to TRBJ1-4, with unresolved D. The CDR3 covers 16 residues. Deletions cut 0 bases from V and 4 bases from J, with 13 bases between. The germline V gene has CDR1 SGDLS and CDR2 YYNGEE. The CDR3 coding sequence is TGTGCCAGCAGCGTAGGGGCCCTGGCAATTAATGAAAAACTGTTTTTT. Encoded protein: CASSVGALAINEKLFF.

This chain uses TRBV11-3 with TRBJ2-7; TRBD1 matches at 7 bases. Losses at the gene ends were 7 bases for V and 7 bases for J; bases not matched to a gene: 10. The CDR3 is 13 residues long. Per the germline V gene, CDR1 is SGHNT and CDR2 is YENEEA. The CDR3 loop is CASNRGELKEQYF. DNA for the CDR3: TGTGCCAGCAACAGGGGTGAGTTGAAGGAGCAGTACTTC.

Written as DNA, the CDR3 is TGCAGCGTGGATGGGCGGCTGGATGAGCAGTTCTTC. It yields the protein CSVDGRLDEQFF. The gene calls are TRBV29-1 and TRBJ2-1; D is ambiguous. Trimming stripped 6 bases from V and 8 bases from J, with 14 bases between. CDR1 is SQVTM, CDR2 ANQGSEA, per germline. This CDR3 is built from 12 residues.

The gene calls are TRBV9 and TRBJ2-1, with 7 bases lining up with TRBD2. The ends lost 4 bases at V and 2 bases at J; junction bases unmatched: 9. The germline V gene encodes CDR1 SGDLS and CDR2 YYNGEE. This CDR3 region has 16 residues. This chain's CDR3 is CASSPWGGGTYNEQFF. Here the CDR3 DNA reads TGTGCCAGCAGCCCATGGGGCGGGGGTACCTACAATGAGCAGTTCTTC.

CDR3 in amino acids: CASSEWGGVRDTQYF. Written as DNA, the CDR3 is TGTGCCAGCAGTGAATGGGGCGGGGTTAGAGATACGCAGTATTTT. This chain joins TRBV25-1 and TRBJ2-3, with D perhaps TRBD2 (6 bases). This CDR3 comprises 15 residues. V dropped 1 base and J dropped 5 bases, with 13 bases sitting between them. The germline V gene has CDR1 MGHDK and CDR2 SYGVNS.

The table lists this clone with a few counts. Other DNA variants within this sample encode the same CDR3. The V gene is TRBV29-1, the J gene TRBJ2-3; the match to TRBD2 covers 9 bases. The V gene end was trimmed by 4 bases and the J gene end by 5 bases; junction bases not matched to a gene: 19. The CDR3 runs to 18 residues. The germline gives CDR1 SQVTM, CDR2 ANQGSEA. DNA of the CDR3: TGCAGCGTTGCCGGGCCCGGTGGAGTCGGCGGGGGGGTAGATACGCAGTATTTT. Translation: CSVAGPGGVGGGVDTQYF.

In its sample, this clone was seen a few times. The genes are TRBV29-1 and TRBJ1-4, with 9 bases that match TRBD1. This CDR3 has 11 amino acids. Germline lookup yields CDR1 SQVTM and CDR2 ANQGSEA. V was clipped by 6 bases and J by 8 bases; unmatched bases: 1. In nucleotides, the CDR3 is TGCAGCGTACAGGGGGCAGAAAAACTGTTTTTT. This translates into CSVQGAEKLFF.

This clone was detected only a few times. Other DNA sequences in the same sample also yield this CDR3. The CDR3 protein is CASSRDRGSETQYF. In DNA, the CDR3 is TGTGCCAGCAGCCGGGACAGGGGTTCGGAGACCCAGTACTTC. V and J are TRBV7-2 and TRBJ2-5; 10 bases line up with TRBD1. CDR1 is SGHTA, CDR2 FQGNSA, per germline. The CDR3 has 14 amino acids. Trimming took 5 bases from V and 5 from J; bases not matched to a gene: 5. The full variable domain, its missing parts supplied by reference TRBV7-2 and TRBJ2-5, is GAGVSQSPSNKVTEKGKDVELRCDPISGHTALYWYRQSLGQGLEFLIYFQGNSAPDKSGLPSDRFSAERTGGSVSTLTIQRTQQEDSAVYLCASSRDRGSETQYFGPGTRLLVL.

V usage is TRBV7-2 and J usage is TRBJ2-7; no reliable D call. Germline values: CDR1 SGHTA, CDR2 FQGNSA. CDR3 length: 15 amino acids. Between the trimmed V and J ends, which lost 1 base and 2 bases, there was a span of 12 bases. CDR3 amino acids: CASSLEHRSTYEQYF. CDR3 DNA sequence: TGTGCCAGCAGCTTAGAACATCGCTCCACCTACGAGCAGTACTTC.

This chain joins TRBV5-6 and TRBJ2-7, with D tentatively TRBD1 (6 bases). V gave up 4 bases and J gave up 6 bases, with 8 bases separating them. CDR1 and CDR2 (germline): SGHDT, YYEEEE. There are 11 residues in the CDR3. The CDR3 sequence: CASSTGSEQYF. As DNA, the CDR3 is TGTGCCAGCAGCACAGGGAGCGAGCAGTACTTC.